The 27 T cell receptor beta chains below come from one sample, sequenced in a study of Ad26.COV2.S vaccination and SARS-CoV-2 variants. Treatment indicated: about 20 received Ad26.COV2.S at low or high dose, single or two shots; 5 received placebo; per-sample allocation not given. At day 63 after the first vaccine or placebo injection, samples were drawn. Assay used: immunoSEQ multiplex PCR; TCRdb lists only in-frame clones, some missing. The sample has roughly 300,000 clones, 88% seen once. The input for sequencing was peripheral blood, taken in a trial of Ad26.COV2.S vaccine versus placebo. The receptors come from a person between 18 and 65 years old who received the Ad26.COV2.S COVID-19 vaccine or a placebo.

The V call is TRBV4-3, the J call TRBJ2-7; the D gene could be TRBD1 or TRBD2 (5 bases each). CDR1 LGHNA and CDR2 YSLEER come from the germline V gene. Trimming removed 1 base at V and 7 bases at J, with 17 bases between. This CDR3 contains 15 residues. CDR3 DNA sequence: TGCGCCAGCAGCCAAGGAGGGCCGAGGGACCAAGAGCAGTACTTC. This encodes CASSQGGPRDQEQYF.

This rearrangement joins TRBV7-2 to TRBJ2-3; 10 bases match TRBD1. CDR1 SGHTA and CDR2 FQGNSA come from the germline V gene. The CDR3 covers 14 residues. V shed 5 bases, J shed 3 bases, and the junction held 2 bases outside the gene matches. The CDR3 sequence: CASSGTGATDTQYF. CDR3 DNA: TGTGCCAGCAGCGGGACAGGGGCTACAGATACGCAGTATTTT.

This rearrangement joins TRBV30 to TRBJ2-1, with 7 positions matching TRBD1. The CDR3 is 15 residues long. V lost 3 bases and J lost 5; bases outside the gene matches: 10. CDR1 is GTSNPN and CDR2 is SVGIG in the germline V gene (reference sequence). Here the CDR3 DNA reads TGTGCCTGGAGGACAGGGAGCCTAGTCAACAATGAGCAGTTCTTC. It yields the protein CAWRTGSLVNNEQFF.

This sequence joins TRBV15 and TRBJ2-7, with 10 bases matching TRBD1. The CDR3 is 14 amino acids. The ends lost 6 bases at V and 7 bases at J; junction bases unmatched: 9. Looked up from germline, CDR1 is LNHNV and CDR2 is YYDKDF (reference sequence). The CDR3 DNA reads TGTGCCACCAGGATAGGACAGGGGGAGCGGGAGCAGTACTTC. Translating it yields CATRIGQGEREQYF.

V usage is TRBV5-6 and J usage is TRBJ1-5, with D unclear. The CDR3 totals 14 residues. Between the trimmed V and J ends, which lost 3 bases and 3 bases, there was a span of 10 bases. Germline V gene lookup returns CDR1 SGHDT and CDR2 YYEEEE. The CDR3 coding sequence is TGTGCCAGCAGCTCCGGGAGGCTCAATCAGCCCCAGCATTTT. The encoded protein is CASSSGRLNQPQHF.

This clone has a handful of counts. The chain uses TRBV6-1 and TRBJ2-5; D tentatively fits TRBD1 or TRBD2 (6 bases each). This CDR3 is built from 14 residues. V was clipped by 0 bases and J by 7 bases, with 12 bases between them. Germline CDR1 reads MNHNS; CDR2 reads SASEGT. This CDR3 reads CASSEAGGIGTQYF. CDR3 DNA: TGTGCCAGCAGTGAAGCAGGGGGGATCGGGACCCAGTACTTC.

The chain is built from TRBV9 and TRBJ2-1; the match to TRBD1 covers 9 bases. CDR3 length: 11 residues. Germline V gene data show CDR1 as SGDLS and CDR2 as YYNGEE. Losses at the gene ends were 7 bases for V and 8 bases for J; bases not matched to a gene: 1. DNA of the CDR3: TGTGCCAGCCGGGACAGGGATGAGCAGTTCTTC. As protein: CASRDRDEQFF.

CDR3 in amino acids: CASSQEEQGAKFF. CDR3 sequence (DNA): TGTGCCAGCAGCCAAGAAGAACAGGGGGCTAAGTTCTTC. J is TRBJ2-1 and V is TRBV3-1 (or the pseudogene TRBV3-2), with 9 bases identical to TRBD1. Per the germline V gene, CDR1 is LGHDT and CDR2 is YNNKEL (reference sequence). CDR3 length equals 13 residues. Trimming cost V 0 bases and J 14 bases; bases outside gene matches: 5.

The J gene is TRBJ2-3, the V gene TRBV9; D may be TRBD2 (5 bases). Germline V gene data show CDR1 as SGDLS and CDR2 as YYNGEE. CDR3 length: 12 residues. V shed 3 bases and J shed 7 bases, with 9 bases lying between them. This chain's CDR3 is CASSAEGNTQYF. The CDR3 coding sequence is TGTGCCAGCAGCGCCGAGGGAAATACGCAGTATTTT.

This chain uses TRBV9 with TRBJ1-6, with D unresolved. This CDR3 region has 15 residues. Germline values: CDR1 SGDLS, CDR2 YYNGEE. V lost 2 bases and J 5 bases, leaving 11 bases between the germline ends. The CDR3 here is CASSVTEFNNSPLHF. The CDR3 DNA reads as TGTGCCAGCAGCGTGACGGAATTTAATAATTCACCCCTCCACTTT.

The V gene is TRBV10-3, the J gene TRBJ1-4, with D possibly matching TRBD1 (5 bases). V shed 2 bases and J shed 8 bases, with 12 bases lying between them. There are 14 residues in the CDR3. The germline CDR1 and CDR2 sequences are ENHRY and SYGVKD. DNA for the CDR3: TGTGCCATCAGTGAGGGGGACGGAGGGGAAAAACTGTTTTTT. Amino acids: CAISEGDGGEKLFF.

The V and J genes are TRBV5-5 and TRBJ2-2; the D gene is possibly TRBD2 (5 bases). Trimming took 6 bases from V and 3 from J, leaving 24 bases between them. This CDR3 is built from 18 residues. Germline loops: CDR1 SGHKS, CDR2 YYEKEE (reference sequence). CDR3 sequence reads: CASTKAGGDTLYTGELFF. CDR3 nucleotides: TGTGCCAGCACCAAGGCGGGTGGGGATACATTGTACACCGGGGAGCTGTTTTTT. The full variable domain, in which reference TRBV5-5 and TRBJ2-2 provide the parts outside the CDR3, is DAGVTQSPTHLIKTRGQQVTLRCSPISGHKSVSWYQQVLGQGPQFIFQYYEKEERGRGNFPDRFSARQFPNYSSELNVNALLLGDSALYLCASTKAGGDTLYTGELFFGEGSRLTVL.

This clone was observed once. The chain uses TRBV6-5 and TRBJ2-5, with a tentative D call TRBD2 (5 bases). In germline, CDR1 is MNHEY, CDR2 SVGAGI. The CDR3 length is 13 residues. V was shortened by 7 bases and J by 2 bases, with 11 bases between the two germline ends. CDR3 DNA: TGTGCCAGCATCGAGGGCACACAAGAGACCCAGTACTTC. Residues: CASIEGTQETQYF.

The rearrangement links TRBV7-6 to TRBJ1-2; D remains ambiguous. CDR1 is SGHVS, CDR2 FNYEAQ, per germline. V lost 1 base and J 8 bases, leaving 11 bases between the germline ends. This CDR3 spans 13 amino acids. The DNA for the CDR3 is TGTGCCAGCAGCTTAGGTGGGGAGGGAGGCTACACCTTC. Protein product: CASSLGGEGGYTF.

The rearrangement links TRBV12-3 or TRBV12-4 to TRBJ1-6; D call uncertain. V was cut by 6 bases and J by 8 bases, with 11 bases left in between. The CDR3 totals 13 residues. As DNA, the CDR3 is TGTGCCAGCAGCCCAATCGTGGATTCACCCCTCCACTTT. Encoded protein: CASSPIVDSPLHF.

Here the CDR3 DNA reads TGTGCCAGCTCCAGGGGGCGCCAAGAGACCCAGTACTTC. The encoded protein is CASSRGRQETQYF. The chain is built from TRBV28 and TRBJ2-5, with 8 bases matching TRBD1. The length of the CDR3 is 13 residues. V was pared by 8 bases and J by 1 base, with 3 bases of the junction left unmatched. CDR1 is MDHEN and CDR2 is SYDVKM in the germline V gene.

In this sample, this clone turned up once. V is TRBV4-1 and J is TRBJ2-1; D is tentatively TRBD1 or TRBD2 (5 bases each). V dropped 6 bases and J dropped 6 bases, with 21 bases sitting between them. The CDR3 has 16 amino acids. The germline V gene encodes CDR1 MGHRA and CDR2 YSYEKL. The DNA of the CDR3 is TGCGCCAGCAGTCCAACTCAGGGATCGGCGGGCAATGAGCAGTTCTTC. As protein: CASSPTQGSAGNEQFF.

The chain uses TRBV14 and TRBJ1-2; 10 bases agree with TRBD1. The CDR3 consists of 15 residues. CDR1 is SGHDN, CDR2 FVKESK, per germline. Unmatched junction bases numbered 5, after V lost 3 bases and J lost 4 bases. Here the CDR3 reads CASSHGQGGVYGYTF. The DNA of the CDR3 is TGTGCCAGCAGCCACGGACAGGGGGGGGTCTATGGCTACACCTTC.

V usage is TRBV9 and J usage is TRBJ2-7, with D possibly matching TRBD2 (6 bases). Trimming took off 5 bases at V and 1 base at J, with 13 bases between the two ends. Germline V lookup: CDR1 SGDLS, CDR2 YYNGEE. The CDR3 is 14 residues long. The CDR3 DNA sequence: TGTGCCAGCAGTGGAGGGGCTAATTCCTACGAGCAGTACTTC. Its translation is CASSGGANSYEQYF. The entire variable domain, with the rest obtained from reference TRBV9 and TRBJ2-7, is as follows: DSGVTQTPKHLITATGQRVTLRCSPRSGDLSVYWYQQSLDQGLQFLIQYYNGEERAKGNILERFSAQQFPDLHSELNLSSLELGDSALYFCASSGGANSYEQYFGPGTRLTVT.

The chain couples TRBV11-3 to TRBJ2-3; the match to TRBD2 covers 7 bases. Germline CDR1 reads SGHNT; CDR2 reads YENEEA. Trimming cost V 5 bases and J 4 bases; bases outside gene matches: 9. The CDR3 covers 15 residues. CDR3: CASSRGRASADTQYF. As DNA, the CDR3 is TGTGCCAGCAGCCGGGGGAGGGCCAGTGCAGATACGCAGTATTTT.

The chain joins TRBV11-2 to TRBJ2-1, with 8 bases identical to TRBD2. Germline CDR1 SGHAT, CDR2 FQNNGV. V shed 5 bases, J shed 3 bases, and the junction held 6 bases outside the gene matches. This CDR3 spans 15 amino acids. The CDR3 nucleotides are TGTGCCAGCAGCCCAGAAACTAGCGGCTACAATGAGCAGTTCTTC. Residues: CASSPETSGYNEQFF.

CDR3 nucleotides: TGCGCCAGCAGCTTGGTATCAGGGCCTAACTATGGCTACACCTTC. It encodes CASSLVSGPNYGYTF. V is TRBV5-1 and J is TRBJ1-2, with D possibly being TRBD1 (5 bases). The CDR3 sequence is 15 residues long. The V end lost 0 bases, the J end lost 0 bases, and 9 bases lay between the germline ends. Per germline, CDR1 SGHRS and CDR2 YFSETQ. Looking up the rest from reference TRBV5-1 and TRBJ1-2 gives the full variable domain: KAGVTQTPRYLIKTRGQQVTLSCSPISGHRSVSWYQQTPGQGLQFLFEYFSETQRNKGNFPGRFSGRQFSNSRSEMNVSTLELGDSALYLCASSLVSGPNYGYTFGSGTRLTVV.

This chain joins TRBV7-9 and TRBJ1-1; maybe TRBD1 (5 bases). The CDR3 sequence is 15 residues long. The germline CDR1 and CDR2 sequences are SEHNR and FQNEAQ (reference sequence). V lost 3 bases and J lost 7, with 18 bases in between. The CDR3 protein is CASSFGTWGVSEAFF. The CDR3 DNA reads as TGTGCCAGCAGCTTTGGGACCTGGGGCGTTAGTGAAGCTTTCTTT.

This clone was counted a few times. J is TRBJ1-3 and V is TRBV7-2; D is undetermined. The length of the CDR3 is 15 residues. From germline, CDR1 is SGHTA and CDR2 FQGNSA. V lost 5 bases and J 6 bases, leaving 17 bases between the germline ends. This CDR3 reads CASSPYPGTTNTIYF. The CDR3 DNA reads as TGTGCCAGCAGCCCATACCCAGGAACGACAAACACCATATATTTT.

The chain carries TRBV6-5 and TRBJ2-7, with 11 bases identical to TRBD2. J gave up 4 bases and V 6 bases, and 8 bases lay outside the gene matches. The CDR3 consists of 15 residues. CDR1 MNHEY and CDR2 SVGAGI come from the germline V gene. CDR3 region: CASRTTSGGVYEQYF. Here the CDR3 DNA reads TGTGCCAGCAGAACCACTAGCGGGGGTGTATACGAGCAGTACTTC.

The chain couples TRBV28 to TRBJ2-3; TRBD1 matches at 9 bases. Germline V lookup: CDR1 MDHEN, CDR2 SYDVKM. This CDR3 comprises 15 residues. J gave up 8 bases and V 5 bases, and 11 bases lay outside the gene matches. The CDR3: CASSPTGGAQGTQYF. The CDR3 region has the DNA TGTGCCAGCAGTCCCACAGGGGGCGCCCAGGGTACGCAGTATTTT.

The chain links TRBV9 to TRBJ2-1; D unresolved. CDR1 is SGDLS, CDR2 YYNGEE, per germline. Between the trimmed V and J ends, which lost 0 bases and 9 bases, there was a span of 19 bases. The CDR3 has 16 amino acids. Here the CDR3 DNA reads TGTGCCAGCAGCGTAGGGGGTGCTAGTCGGGTGCTTGAGCAGTTCTTC. It translates to CASSVGGASRVLEQFF.